This TCR beta chain was documented in a study of cytomegalovirus exposure and HLA in healthy donors. Study-wide results and limits: In a later analysis, TCR beta V- and J-gene trimming showed a link to a missense DCLRE1C variant. Most TCR sequences were rare, but some public TCRs occurred in many donors. Equally common other TCR beta chains were less clonally expanded than HLA-associated ones, a later analysis found.

There are 15 residues in the CDR3. Germline CDR1 reads MNHEY; CDR2 reads SVGAGI. Researchers ran the PCR with 60 Vbeta and 13 Jbeta primers. Original processing notes: Later, roughly 86 million unique TCR beta chains were counted in an analysis, and some 11 million of them were shared. Data came from immunoSEQ multiplex PCR; TCRdb stores just in-frame clones and leaves some out. V, J and clone size reflect that table, while D and trimming were determined from the DNA. The sample includes 120,000 to 150,000 clones, 80% to 90% of them seen just once. Comment on this clone: What it binds is unknown.

The chain is built from TRBV6-5 and TRBJ2-5, with TRBD2 as a possible D gene (5 bases). The assigned J gene may be wrong: the sequence end matches TRBJ2-7 better. The sequencing sample was made of PBMCs. The receptor's source is a woman between 35 and 50 years old in good health and CMV-seropositive. The DNA of the CDR3 is TGTGCCAGCAGTTACTCGATTTCTGGGAGCCACGAGCAGTACTTC. Protein sequence: CASSYSISGSHEQYF.